Given below is one T cell receptor beta chain in context. Its antigen is unknown. The record originates from a study of cytomegalovirus exposure and HLA in healthy donors. Study details: The study placed about four fifths of its 398 genotyped donors in the Caucasian-associated ancestry cluster. General study findings and limits: Within a later analysis, the majority of CMV-associated TCR beta chains appeared HLA-restricted. In a later analysis, at a false discovery rate of 0.05, 15,000 to 20,000 TCR beta sequences matched HLA alleles. Under in vitro conditions, three CMV-associated chains were confirmed as specific for CMV antigens.

The CDR3 totals 16 residues. CDR1 and CDR2 (germline): SGHNT, YYREEE (reference sequence). The junction had 11 bases not matched to a gene; V was cut back by 4 bases and J by 4 bases. PCR primers comprised 60 Vbeta and 13 Jbeta primers. Some clones are missing from TCRdb's copy, which holds only in-frame ones; the method was immunoSEQ multiplex PCR. The table shows about 200,000 clones, with around 85% occurring only once. The rearrangement joins TRBV5-4 to TRBJ2-7; TRBD1 aligns across 10 bases. The TCR comes from a girl aged 2 to 10 in good health and CMV-seronegative. Sequencing was performed on PBMCs. The CDR3 coding sequence is TGTGCCAGCAGCCCCTCTGGGGGACAGGGGCAATACGAGCAGTACTTC. Protein product: CASSPSGGQGQYEQYF.